This record covers a single T cell receptor (beta chain). One end of the junction varies from germline; a read error may be responsible. The CDR3 is 15 amino acids. Germline lookup yields CDR1 SGHTA and CDR2 FQGNSA. RNA, at about 0.45 to 1 ug, was reverse transcribed with random hexamers. By means of immunoSEQ multiplex PCR, TCR beta CDR3 spanning 54 Vbeta and 13 Jbeta underwent amplification. TCRdb re-derived calls from the immunoSEQ multiplex PCR reads in MiXCR, one entry per CDR3 protein. In the table there are approximately 170,000 distinct CDR3 sequences, about 94% of which are singletons. This record comes from a study of CD8 T cells in Susac syndrome. Controls comprised healthy donors matched for age and sex.

This TCR derives from a human donor in good health. This chain links TRBV7-2 with TRBJ1-1, with a possible D match to TRBD1 (5 bases). The sample was CD4+ T cells from PBMCs. CDR3 protein: CASSLVGGLGTEASF. CDR3 coding DNA: TGTGCCAGCAGCTTAGTGGGGGGTCTTGGCACTGAAGCTTCCTTT.